These 21 T cell receptor beta chains share one sample of origin, sequenced in a study of blood T cell repertoires in COVID-19 (dated by TCRdb to 2018 to 2021). Libraries were built with the immunoSEQ multiplex PCR assay. The table was pulled from immuneACCESS by TCRdb, which kept in-frame rearrangements only. Such tables lose some clones; where checked, under half of the loss comes from unresolved V genes, and the rest has no known cause. This sample is represented by over 100,000 clones; roughly 81% of them were singletons. 7.5% to 10% of the sample is taken by the ten largest. The source material was peripheral blood. Receptor source: a man between 40 and 49 years old with active or convalescent COVID-19.

This clone was seen a single time. V is TRBV19 and J is TRBJ2-1, with 12 bases aligning to TRBD1. Trimming took 1 base from V and 6 from J; bases not matched to a gene: 10. Germline assignment: CDR1 LNHDA and CDR2 SQIVND (reference sequence). This CDR3 spans 18 amino acids. CDR3 protein: CASSIAPGTGGPSNEQFF. CDR3 DNA: TGTGCCAGTAGTATAGCGCCCGGGACAGGGGGCCCATCCAATGAGCAGTTCTTC.

The V gene is TRBV5-1, the J gene TRBJ2-1; 10 bases line up with TRBD2. The CDR3 is 15 residues long. The V gene's germline CDR1 is SGHRS and CDR2 YFSETQ. The ends lost 5 bases at V and 4 bases at J; junction bases unmatched: 6. CDR3 amino acids: CASSLLAGNYNEQFF. The CDR3 DNA is TGCGCCAGCAGTTTACTAGCGGGGAATTACAATGAGCAGTTCTTC.

The chain uses TRBV10-1 and TRBJ2-2; TRBD1 might be the D (6 bases). CDR3 length: 14 amino acids. Trimming took 4 bases from V and 0 from J, leaving 6 bases between them. Germline values: CDR1 WNHNN, CDR2 SYGVQD (reference sequence). The CDR3 protein is CASSAGANTGELFF. The CDR3 region has the DNA TGCGCCAGCAGTGCAGGGGCGAACACCGGGGAGCTGTTTTTT.

The rearrangement links TRBV11-1 to TRBJ2-7; D may be TRBD2 (5 bases). The germline V gene encodes CDR1 SGHAT and CDR2 FQDESV (reference sequence). V dropped 5 bases and J dropped 0 bases, with 14 bases sitting between them. CDR3 length equals 15 residues. The CDR3 reads CASSPRPGNSYEQYF. CDR3 DNA sequence: TGTGCCAGCAGCCCGCGGCCCGGGAACTCCTACGAGCAGTACTTC.

This sequence joins TRBV6-2 or TRBV6-3 and TRBJ1-1; D is undetermined. The germline CDR1 and CDR2 sequences are MNHEY and SVGEGT. The CDR3 contains 15 residues. The V gene lost 5 bases and the J gene lost 1 base, with 14 bases spanning the gap. Here the CDR3 reads CASSRLLSGNTEAFF. The CDR3 coding sequence is TGTGCCAGCAGTCGACTCTTAAGCGGGAACACTGAAGCTTTCTTT.

The CDR3, as DNA: TGTGCCAGCAGCTTAAATCCCGGGGGGGCCGGTGATACGCAGTATTTT. Translating gives CASSLNPGGAGDTQYF. The chain uses TRBV7-3 and TRBJ2-3; 8 bases line up with TRBD2. The V gene's germline CDR1 is SGHTA and CDR2 FQGTGA. V shed 1 base and J 6 bases; nucleotides not matched to a gene: 9. This CDR3 is built from 16 residues. The full variable domain, in which reference TRBV7-3 and TRBJ2-3 provide the parts outside the CDR3, is GAGVSQTPSNKVTEKGKYVELRCDPISGHTALYWYRQSLGQGPEFLIYFQGTGAADDSGLPNDRFFAVRPEGSVSTLKIQRTERGDSAVYLCASSLNPGGAGDTQYFGPGTRLTVL.

The chain recombines TRBV2 with TRBJ2-1, with TRBD2 identical over 12 bases. The CDR3 runs to 16 residues. The V gene end was trimmed by 6 bases and the J gene end by 7 bases; junction bases not matched to a gene: 10. Germline V gives CDR1 SNHLY, CDR2 FYNNEI. The CDR3 DNA reads TGTGCCAGCAGCTTTACGGGACTAGCGGGTTCTAATGAGCAGTTCTTC. This translates into CASSFTGLAGSNEQFF.

V and J are TRBV2 and TRBJ2-3, with 10 bases aligning to TRBD2. CDR3 size: 15 residues. Germline CDR1 reads SNHLY; CDR2 reads FYNNEI. V was pared by 2 bases and J by 6 bases, with 5 bases of the junction left unmatched. Here the CDR3 DNA reads TGTGCCAGCAGTGAACGGTCTAGCGGGGGTGATACGCAGTATTTT. As protein: CASSERSSGGDTQYF.

This clone was observed many times. The chain carries TRBV3-1 (or the pseudogene TRBV3-2) and TRBJ1-6; D is undetermined. The CDR3 totals 12 residues. The germline V gene encodes CDR1 LGHDT and CDR2 YNNKEL (reference sequence). V lost 2 bases to trimming and J lost 11 bases, with 7 bases between them. The CDR3 reads CASSQSVPPLHF. The CDR3 nucleotides read TGTGCCAGCAGCCAATCTGTCCCACCCCTCCACTTT.

This clone was seen just once. This chain uses TRBV7-2 with TRBJ1-5; D remains unclear. With 5 bases removed from V and 2 bases from J, the gap between germline ends came to 13 bases. CDR3 length: 15 amino acids. Germline assignment: CDR1 SGHTA and CDR2 FQGNSA. Here the CDR3 reads CASSIQVVGNQPQHF. In nucleotides, the CDR3 is TGTGCCAGCAGCATCCAGGTCGTAGGCAATCAGCCCCAGCATTTT.

This clone was recorded a few times. This rearrangement joins TRBV12-5 to TRBJ2-3, with D tentatively TRBD1 (5 bases). The V end lost 7 bases, the J end lost 4 bases, and 15 bases lay between the germline ends. Germline lookup yields CDR1 LGHNT and CDR2 FRNRAP. CDR3 size: 14 residues. CDR3 region: CASALSGRADTQYF. In DNA, the CDR3 is TGTGCTAGTGCCCTTTCGGGCAGGGCAGATACGCAGTATTTT.

There are a few counts of this clone. The chain is built from TRBV4-3 and TRBJ2-7; 8 nucleotides line up with TRBD2. CDR1 is LGHNA and CDR2 is YSLEER in the germline V gene. CDR3 size: 16 residues. The V segment lost 1 base and the J segment 3 bases; nucleotides outside the gene matches: 8. CDR3 amino acids: CASSQGRGGANYEQYF. DNA of the CDR3: TGCGCCAGCAGCCAAGGTCGGGGGGGCGCAAACTACGAGCAGTACTTC.

The rearrangement links TRBV3-1 (or the pseudogene TRBV3-2) to TRBJ2-7, with D tentatively TRBD2 (6 bases). This CDR3 is 14 amino acids long. V was shortened by 2 bases and J by 1 base, with 9 bases between the two germline ends. Germline assignment: CDR1 LGHDT and CDR2 YNNKEL (reference sequence). CDR3 loop: CASSQSAGSYEQYF. The CDR3 DNA is TGTGCCAGCAGCCAAAGCGCGGGATCCTACGAGCAGTACTTC.

V gene TRBV27 combines with J gene TRBJ2-1; D is unclear. V lost 7 bases, J lost 4 bases, and 17 bases lay in between. From germline, CDR1 is MNHEY and CDR2 SMNVEV (reference sequence). The CDR3 consists of 15 residues. CDR3 in DNA: TGTGCCAGCACCAATCGTAGTGCGCTATACAATGAGCAGTTCTTC. Encoded protein: CASTNRSALYNEQFF.

The V call is TRBV4-2, the J call TRBJ2-1, with TRBD2 matching over 7 bases. Germline V gene sequence: CDR1 LGHNA, CDR2 YNFKEQ. Trimming at V came to 3 bases and at J to 7 bases, leaving 6 bases not matched to a gene. The CDR3 has 14 amino acids. CDR3 sequence (DNA): TGTGCCAGCAGCCATATTAGGGAGGGGAATGAGCAGTTCTTC. Amino acid sequence: CASSHIREGNEQFF.

The chain joins TRBV7-2 to TRBJ2-7; 7 bases line up with TRBD2. The CDR3 sequence is 16 residues long. V lost 4 bases and J lost 7; bases outside the gene matches: 16. Germline CDR1 reads SGHTA; CDR2 reads FQGNSA. The CDR3 protein is CASSSPAGTTPWEQYF. The CDR3 DNA follows: TGTGCCAGCAGCTCCCCCGCCGGGACTACCCCTTGGGAGCAGTACTTC. The entire variable domain, with the rest obtained from reference TRBV7-2 and TRBJ2-7, is as follows: GAGVSQSPSNKVTEKGKDVELRCDPISGHTALYWYRQSLGQGLEFLIYFQGNSAPDKSGLPSDRFSAERTGGSVSTLTIQRTQQEDSAVYLCASSSPAGTTPWEQYFGPGTRLTVT.

The chain employs TRBV5-6 and TRBJ1-2, with TRBD1 matching over 10 bases. This CDR3 is built from 14 residues. Germline loops: CDR1 SGHDT, CDR2 YYEEEE. After removal of 4 bases from V and 3 bases from J, the junction contained 3 bases not matched to a gene. The CDR3 DNA sequence: TGTGCCAGCAGCCGCGGACAGGGGGACTATGGCTACACCTTC. As protein: CASSRGQGDYGYTF.

The V call is TRBV7-2, the J call TRBJ1-4, with TRBD1 matching 7 bases. V shed 1 base, J shed 5 bases, and the junction held 4 bases outside the gene matches. Germline values: CDR1 SGHTA, CDR2 FQGNSA. This CDR3 spans 15 amino acids. CDR3 loop: CASSLVGQENEKLFF. The DNA for the CDR3 is TGTGCCAGCAGCTTAGTCGGACAGGAAAATGAAAAACTGTTTTTT.

CDR3 DNA: TGCGCCAGCAGTAGACTAGCGGGGAGCACAGATACGCAGTATTTT. Translation gives CASSRLAGSTDTQYF. The V and J genes are TRBV10-2 and TRBJ2-3; 11 bases are a match to TRBD2. V shed 5 bases, J shed 0 bases, and the junction held 1 base outside the gene matches. The CDR3 totals 15 residues. CDR1 and CDR2 (germline): WSHSY, SAAADI.

The CDR3: CASSQDELGGGELFF. CDR3 DNA sequence: TGCGCCAGCAGCCAAGATGAGCTCGGGGGTGGGGAGCTGTTTTTT. V and J are TRBV4-3 and TRBJ2-2; perhaps TRBD2 as D (6 bases). The CDR3 covers 15 residues. Between the trimmed V and J ends, which lost 0 bases and 8 bases, there was a span of 13 bases. Germline V gives CDR1 LGHNA, CDR2 YSLEER.

This clone came up once. This chain's CDR3 is CASTRDRGSGEQYF. CDR3 in DNA: TGTGCCAGCACCAGGGACAGGGGATCAGGGGAGCAGTACTTC. J is TRBJ2-7 and V is TRBV27; TRBD1 aligns across 10 bases. The CDR3 spans 14 residues. V trimming: 7 bases; J trimming: 7 bases; junction bases outside the gene matches: 10. The V gene's germline CDR1 is MNHEY and CDR2 SMNVEV (reference sequence).